A selection of T cell receptor beta chains follows, all from one sample in a study of neurological immune-mediated disorders. MiXCR was run by TCRdb on the 5' RACE reads, yielding one entry per CDR3 protein. The sample contains fewer than 50,000 distinct CDR3 sequences, approximately 14% of which appear only once. The sample was CD4+ T cells from blood. The origin of the receptors is a woman between 55 and 75 years old with HTLV-1-associated myelopathy (HAM/TSP). Both conserved end residues are part of each CDR3. A D gene is named only where the DNA matches it firmly. Clone size is stated in some rows and not others, as once, few, many or a class when expanded.

DNA,CDR3,J,V,size,D
TGTGCCAGCAGCTTAGGAATTGGGTCACCCCTCCACTTT,CASSLGIGSPLHF,TRBJ1-6,TRBV7-9,many,-
TGTGCCTGGGCGGTGGGGGGGTCCAGCATCCTAAACTTC,CAWAVGGSSILNF,TRBJ2-7,TRBV30,-,TRBD2
TGTGCCATCAGTGGGCCAAATCAGCCCCAGCATTTT,CAISGPNQPQHF,TRBJ1-5,TRBV10-3,many,-
TGCAGTGCTAGTCGAGGCGGGGGGATTAATTCACCCCTCCACTTT,CSASRGGGINSPLHF,TRBJ1-6,TRBV20-1,many,-
TGCGCCAGCAGCTTGGTCCCGGGCTTGGCAGGGAACACTGAAGCTTTCTTT,CASSLVPGLAGNTEAFF,TRBJ1-1,TRBV5-1,-,-
TGTGCCAGCAGCTCGATGGACAGGGTATACGAGCAGTACTTC,CASSSMDRVYEQYF,TRBJ2-7,TRBV7-9,many,TRBD1
TGTGCCAGCAGGGCGGGGGGTTACCAAGAGACCCAGTACTTC,CASRAGGYQETQYF,TRBJ2-5,TRBV5-4,-,TRBD2
TGTGCCAGCACCGGGACTAGCGGGGGCAGGGGCTCCTACGAGCAGTACTTC,CASTGTSGGRGSYEQYF,TRBJ2-7,TRBV2,many,TRBD2
TGTGCCAGCAGCCAAGGCCCGACAGGGAACCCCTACGAGCAGTACTTC,CASSQGPTGNPYEQYF,TRBJ2-7,TRBV3-1,many,TRBD1
TGCGCCAGCAGCCAGAGCGGGGGGGCCGCGGAGACCCAGTACTTC,CASSQSGGAAETQYF,TRBJ2-5,TRBV4-3,-,TRBD2
TGCGCCAGCAGCTTGGGACACCGCACAGATACGCAGTATTTT,CASSLGHRTDTQYF,TRBJ2-3,TRBV5-1,many,-
TGCGCCAGCAGCCGGGTCTCCATCCCCCAAGAGACCCAGTACTTC,CASSRVSIPQETQYF,TRBJ2-5,TRBV4-1,many,-
TGTGTCACCAGCAGCCAGAGCGCCGGGGAGCTGTTTTTT,CVTSSQSAGELFF,TRBJ2-2,TRBV15,many,-
TGCGCCAGCAGCTCGTCGGGGGAGAGAGATACGCAGTATTTT,CASSSSGERDTQYF,TRBJ2-3,TRBV5-1,many,-
TGTGCCAGCAGCTTAGGTAGTAGCACAGATACGCAGTATTTT,CASSLGSSTDTQYF,TRBJ2-3,TRBV7-9,-,-
TGTGCCAGCAGTCAACAAGGGCGGGTAGTAGGTTCACCCCTCCACTTT,CASSQQGRVVGSPLHF,TRBJ1-6,TRBV6-5,many,-
TGCGCCAGCAGCACCCAGCGGGGGTCGCAGTATTTT,CASSTQRGSQYF,TRBJ2-3,TRBV5-1,many,TRBD2
TGTGCCAGCAGCCGGGACAGTCTTGGAAACACCATATATTTT,CASSRDSLGNTIYF,TRBJ1-3,TRBV5-6,many,TRBD1
TGCAGTGCTAGCGGTGGACAGTGGACTAGCGGGGGGGCCAATGAGCAGTTCTTC,CSASGGQWTSGGANEQFF,TRBJ2-1,TRBV20-1,many,TRBD2
TGTGCCAGCAGATCCTATAATTCACCCCTCCACTTT,CASRSYNSPLHF,TRBJ1-6,TRBV6-5,medium-sized,-